This T cell receptor (beta chain) was obtained from a study of Ad26.COV2.S vaccination and SARS-CoV-2 variants. In the study overall: Participants got Ad26.COV2.S intramuscularly, once or twice 56 days apart.

The repertoire was sequenced with immunoSEQ multiplex PCR; TCRdb's copy has only in-frame clones and lacks some. The table lists 400,000 to 450,000 clones, 92% of them singletons. The CDR3 length is 14 residues. Trimming took off 3 bases at V and 3 bases at J, with 11 bases between the two ends. Germline CDR1 and CDR2: SGHTA and FQGNSA. Treatment indicated: about 20 received Ad26.COV2.S at low or high dose, single or two shots; roughly five received placebo; per-sample allocation not given. Each sample was drawn 63 days after the first injection (of vaccine or placebo). This sequence joins TRBV7-2 and TRBJ2-5; D is undetermined. This specimen consisted of peripheral blood, obtained in a trial of Ad26.COV2.S vaccine versus placebo. The sequence came from a person aged 18 to 65 who received the Ad26.COV2.S COVID-19 vaccine or a placebo. CDR3 sequence (DNA): TGTGCCAGCAGCTTCTCACAGTTGAAAGAGACCCAGTACTTC. It translates to CASSFSQLKETQYF.